One and the same sample provided the 19 T cell receptor beta chains below, sequenced in a study of molecular identifiers for immune sequencing clone quantification. Via MiXCR, TCRdb re-called the PCR reads, giving one row per CDR3 protein. This table holds some 9,000 distinct CDR3 sequences, around 14% found once. Sequencing used naive CD8+ T cells from blood, with Jurkat cell RNA spiked in. Specified subset: FACS-sorted CD8+CD4-CCR7+CD45RA+ naive T cells. The receptors were sampled from a human donor in good health. Some libraries in this study had Jurkat cell RNA spiked in.

This clonotype was counted many times. V is TRBV12-3 or TRBV12-4 and J is TRBJ1-2; the D gene is possibly TRBD1 (6 bases). This CDR3 region has 14 residues. With 3 bases removed from V and 2 bases from J, the gap between germline ends came to 10 bases. The CDR3 loop is CASSLDSSNYGYTF. DNA of the CDR3: TGTGCCAGCAGTTTGGACAGCTCCAACTATGGCTACACCTTC.

Sample share makes this clonotype medium-sized. In nucleotides, the CDR3 is TGTGCCAGCAGCGACAAAGTGACAGACTTGAACACTGAAGCTTTCTTT. Residues: CASSDKVTDLNTEAFF. The chain has TRBV7-9 and TRBJ1-1; TRBD1 might be the D (5 bases). V lost 5 bases and J lost 0, with 16 bases in between. The CDR3 totals 16 residues. The germline V gene has CDR1 SEHNR and CDR2 FQNEAQ (reference sequence).

By its share, this clonotype is medium-sized. The chain joins TRBV2 to TRBJ1-1; D is unresolved. From germline, CDR1 is SNHLY and CDR2 FYNNEI. Trimming removed 7 bases from V and 4 bases from J, with 28 bases in between. This CDR3 comprises 18 residues. The CDR3 sequence: CASTSEEGAYLLGTEAFF. CDR3 sequence (DNA): TGTGCCAGCACCTCAGAGGAGGGCGCATACTTATTAGGCACTGAAGCTTTCTTT.

By sample share, this clonotype is medium-sized. The chain is built from TRBV28 and TRBJ2-7, with 11 bases that match TRBD2. The trim removed 4 bases at V and 2 bases at J, leaving 10 bases unmatched. The CDR3 spans 17 residues. The V gene's germline CDR1 is MDHEN and CDR2 SYDVKM. The DNA for the CDR3 is TGTGCCAGCAGTTCACCGCTAGCGGGAGGTAGCCCCTACGAGCAGTACTTC. Translated: CASSSPLAGGSPYEQYF. The entire variable domain, with the rest obtained from reference TRBV28 and TRBJ2-7, is as follows: DVKVTQSSRYLVKRTGEKVFLECVQDMDHENMFWYRQDPGLGLRLIYFSYDVKMKEKGDIPEGYSVSREKKERFSLILESASTNQTSMYLCASSSPLAGGSPYEQYFGPGTRLTVT.

The sample holds many counts of this clonotype. The genes are TRBV12-3 or TRBV12-4 and TRBJ2-3; D is unclear. CDR3 length equals 15 residues. V gave up 1 base and J gave up 2 bases, with 10 bases separating them. The CDR3 bases are TGTGCCAGCAGTTTAGTAACCTTCTCCACAGATACGCAGTATTTT. Translation: CASSLVTFSTDTQYF.

This clonotype came up a few times. The rearrangement uses TRBV10-3 and TRBJ2-7, with D possibly TRBD1 on 6 matching bases. Germline V gives CDR1 ENHRY, CDR2 SYGVKD. The V and J ends lost 4 bases and 0 bases respectively, with 10 bases between them. The length of the CDR3 is 14 residues. CDR3 sequence: CAISGTVSSYEQYF. CDR3 bases: TGTGCCATCAGTGGGACAGTCTCCTCCTACGAGCAGTACTTC.

By sample fraction, this clonotype is medium-sized. This rearrangement joins TRBV5-1 to TRBJ1-2; TRBD1 is a possible D gene (6 bases). The CDR3 extends over 15 amino acids. Trimming stripped 0 bases from V and 4 bases from J, with 13 bases between. CDR1 is SGHRS and CDR2 is YFSETQ in the germline V gene. The CDR3 sequence: CASSLELTGFYGYTF. The CDR3 DNA reads as TGCGCCAGCAGCTTGGAACTCACAGGGTTCTATGGCTACACCTTC.

A word on this clonotype: This could be a read error, since a much larger clone is one nucleotide away. This chain connects TRBV7-2 to TRBJ2-7; perhaps TRBD1 as D (6 bases). Germline V gene data show CDR1 as SGHTA and CDR2 as FQGNSA. The CDR3 runs to 13 residues. Between the trimmed V and J ends, which lost 5 bases and 8 bases, there was a span of 16 bases. The chain's CDR3 is CASSAGVGGQQYF. The CDR3 DNA is TGTGCCAGCAGCGCAGGGGTCGGCGGCCAGCAGTACTTC.

This clonotype was recorded many times. The chain links TRBV5-6 to TRBJ2-7, with D possibly being TRBD2 (6 bases). Germline loops: CDR1 SGHDT, CDR2 YYEEEE. CDR3 size: 15 residues. With 4 bases removed from V and 0 bases from J, the gap between germline ends came to 14 bases. CDR3 residues: CASSPGEAGSYEQYF. The DNA of the CDR3 is TGTGCCAGCAGCCCGGGCGAAGCGGGCTCCTACGAGCAGTACTTC.

This clonotype counts as medium-sized. This chain links TRBV5-6 with TRBJ1-5, with 8 positions matching TRBD1. In germline, CDR1 is SGHDT, CDR2 YYEEEE. The trim removed 5 bases at V and 1 base at J, leaving 5 bases unmatched. The CDR3 consists of 15 residues. Written as DNA, the CDR3 is TGTGCCAGCAGTACCGGGACAGGCAGCAATCAGCCCCAGCATTTT. It encodes CASSTGTGSNQPQHF.

A remark on this clonotype: This likely comes from a read error, as the CDR3 has no conserved phenylalanine or tryptophan at its end. The rearrangement joins TRBV20-1 to TRBJ2-7; TRBD2 might be the D (5 bases). Trimming stripped 5 bases from V and 6 bases from J, with 11 bases between. The CDR3 is 11 amino acids. Germline CDR1 and CDR2: DFQATT and SNEGSKA (reference sequence). CDR3 in DNA: TGCAGTGCTCCAGGACTGCTCGAGCAGTACTCC. Its translation: CSAPGLLEQYS.

By share of the sample, this clonotype is medium-sized (0.01 to 0.1%). The chain employs TRBV19 and TRBJ1-5, with a weak D call TRBD1 (5 bases). Trimming cost V 10 bases and J 8 bases, with 18 bases left between them. The CDR3 sequence is 13 residues long. Germline V gives CDR1 LNHDA, CDR2 SQIVND (reference sequence). CDR3 sequence reads: CATGTVGWEPQHF. The CDR3 DNA reads TGTGCCACCGGGACGGTGGGCTGGGAGCCCCAGCATTTT. Variable domain in full (rest from reference TRBV19 and TRBJ1-5): DGGITQSPKYLFRKEGQNVTLSCEQNLNHDAMYWYRQDPGQGLRLIYYSQIVNDFQKGDIAEGYSVSREKKESFPLTVTSAQKNPTAFYLCATGTVGWEPQHFGDGTRLSIL.

A note on this clonotype: Sequence at one end of the junction differs from germline and may be a read error. The genes are TRBV7-9 and TRBJ1-5, with D hard to call. The CDR3 sequence is 15 residues long. Per germline, CDR1 SEHNR and CDR2 FQNEAQ (reference sequence). The DNA of the CDR3 is TGTGCCAGCAGCTTAGGGCCATATAGCAATCAGTCCCAGCACTTT. It codes for CASSLGPYSNQSQHF.

This clonotype qualifies as medium-sized. This chain uses TRBV20-1 with TRBJ2-3; D is possibly TRBD1 or TRBD2 (5 bases each). The CDR3 is 14 amino acids. From germline, CDR1 is DFQATT and CDR2 SNEGSKA (reference sequence). Trimming took 4 bases from V and 5 from J, leaving 16 bases between them. CDR3 amino acids: CSAIDEGQQDTQYF. CDR3 DNA sequence: TGCAGTGCTATCGACGAGGGGCAACAAGATACGCAGTATTTT.

This clonotype appeared many times. This chain uses TRBV5-6 with TRBJ2-7; D is uncertain. Trimming took off 2 bases at V and 1 base at J, with 10 bases between the two ends. Germline V CDR1 and CDR2: SGHDT, YYEEEE. This CDR3 contains 14 residues. CDR3 in amino acids: CASSFVRNSYEQYF. The CDR3 DNA sequence: TGTGCCAGCAGCTTCGTCAGAAATTCCTACGAGCAGTACTTC.

This sequence joins TRBV7-9 and TRBJ2-1; D perhaps matches TRBD2 (6 bases). Germline V lookup: CDR1 SEHNR, CDR2 FQNEAQ (reference sequence). Trimming took off 8 bases at V and 5 bases at J, with 13 bases between the two ends. The CDR3 sequence is 13 residues long. CDR3 in DNA: TGTGCCAGCCGGAGGGAGTCCCACAATGAGCAGTTCTTC. Translated: CASRRESHNEQFF.

This clonotype showed up many times. The chain has TRBV5-1 and TRBJ2-3; the D call may be TRBD1 or TRBD2 (6 bases each). This CDR3 region has 17 residues. Germline V CDR1 and CDR2: SGHRS, YFSETQ. Trimming cost V 2 bases and J 4 bases, with 20 bases left between them. CDR3 amino acids: CASSFIPSGAVPDTQYF. The CDR3 nucleotides read TGCGCCAGCAGCTTTATTCCCTCGGGGGCAGTTCCAGATACGCAGTATTTT.

In its sample, this clonotype is medium-sized. This sequence joins TRBV5-6 and TRBJ2-3, with 9 bases fitting TRBD1. The CDR3 runs 15 residues. Germline V gene lookup returns CDR1 SGHDT and CDR2 YYEEEE. Trimming took 4 bases from V and 4 from J; bases not matched to a gene: 7. In DNA, the CDR3 is TGTGCCAGCAGCCAGGGACAGGGTCTCGCAGATACGCAGTATTTT. Encoded protein: CASSQGQGLADTQYF.

This clonotype is deemed medium-sized. The rearrangement links TRBV27 to TRBJ2-5; TRBD1 aligns across 8 bases. Looked up from germline, CDR1 is MNHEY and CDR2 is SMNVEV (reference sequence). V gave up 5 bases and J gave up 6 bases; unmatched junction bases: 14. CDR3 length: 16 amino acids. In DNA, the CDR3 is TGTGCCAGCAGTCCGAACAGGGGGAATACGAGGAAGACCCAGTACTTC. Translated: CASSPNRGNTRKTQYF.